The source of this T cell receptor beta chain is a study of HIV-infected patients and healthy controls (dated 2014 in TCRdb). A note on the overall study: The study asked whether deep sequencing of the TCR repertoire from small blood samples of HIV patients could detect immune perturbation and reconstitution.

With regard to this clonotype: Its antigen specificity is not known. Nothing much larger sits one base from this clone, and base qualities are not available.

450 to 500 ng RNA was reverse transcribed with SuperScript III using primers against the alpha and beta constant regions. Separate alpha and beta chain libraries were generated by chain-specific third strand synthesis with multiplexing indices. To avoid primer bias, the protocol used one single primer pair to amplify every rearrangement within a chain, and the protocol also attached molecular barcodes to each cDNA molecule. T4 RNA Ligase 1 joined purified cDNA to a 5' RACE adapter that carried a random hexamer and the SP2 sequencing primer site. Second strand synthesis was performed with Phusion polymerase and primed from the SP2 site, and slow temperature ramps were applied to favor optimal annealing. Each molecule's 12-nucleotide barcode consisted of two random hexamer sequences, both added before amplification and joined together. A brief initial PCR introduced P5 and P7 adapter elements together with a second index, and an approximately 23-cycle amplification PCR using P5s and P7 primers was subsequently performed. Libraries received roughly 28 PCR cycles in total, were quantified on a Qubit, sized on a Bioanalyzer, and diluted to about 3.9 nM. Normalized libraries were sequenced on an Illumina MiSeq with 2 x 250 paired-end kits. Reverse transcription reactions underwent purification over MinElute columns, with elution into 9 to 10 ul Tris-Cl. A 1:1 ratio of AMPure XP beads was used to clean the adapter ligations after they had run for over 20 hours at 16 degrees C. The authors' analysis ran thus. A modified Decombinator processed the demultiplexed FASTQ files and output V, J, insert and barcode information. Sequences that shared a barcode but differed from the dominant sequence were treated as errors and discarded, and barcodes were clustered at Levenshtein distance 3 and counted to estimate the original cDNA molecules. The R packages ineq, vegan, igraph and RCytoscape were used for downstream analyses, with IMGT nomenclature and CDR3 definitions applied. V gene usage was computed over distinct sequences, each TCR counted once to avoid skew from clonal expansion. Similarity networks connected unique CDR3 amino acid sequences within a donor whenever two sequences differed by a single Levenshtein edit. In the repertoires, a search was made for a compiled set of published HIV-specific CDR3s (roughly 83 alpha, approximately 770 beta) and CMV-specific CDR3s (approximately 13 alpha, a few hundred beta). Lower sequence numbers were not the cause of the decreased diversity in patients, as random subsampling to size-matched repertoires showed. TCRdb reprocessing: public reads trimmed at Q25 with fastp, clones called with MiXCR, in-frame beta chains kept. For every CDR3 protein sequence, its rows merge into one entry that carries the most common genes and DNA. The V and J calls, along with clone size, are taken from TCRdb and not from the paper's own processing. This sample is represented by 18,000 or so distinct CDR3 sequences; approximately 10% of them were singletons. Under 8.5% of the sample is in the top ten clones.

Study-wide conclusions, independent of this receptor: The study cohorts differed slightly in age and sex profile, but those differences did not account for the observed differences in diversity. In HIV-infected patients, the apparent post-therapy recovery of the Gini index was not replicated in size-matched repertoire data. The study did not determine donor HLA types. In the samples, alpha-beta chain pairing was left undetermined. Only sixteen HIV-infected individuals were processed, which the authors considered a major limit on how widely the findings apply. During therapy, a significant decrease in frequency was seen for HIV-associated CDR3s, whereas no significant change was found for CMV-associated CDR3s, although most of them became more frequent. Significantly higher mean Gini indices were seen in HIV-infected repertoires than in controls, possibly reflecting oligoclonality. Rare events from HIV-infected data received too much weight under size-matching, and comparisons were complicated by unequal numbers of distinct sequences between patients and controls. MAIT cell alpha-chain CDR3s were found at high frequency in healthy controls but were severely depleted in HIV+ repertoires. Compared with controls, HIV-infected patients showed significantly different mean usage of eight alpha and eight beta V genes. Compared with untreated HIV+ repertoires, healthy control repertoires had roughly threefold more distinct CDR3s and higher Shannon diversity. The use of whole blood limited sequencing depth and precluded separation of the dynamics of distinct T-cell subpopulations. More CDR3s were shared between individuals among healthy controls than among HIV+ patients, as measured by Jaccard index and by the count of highly shared sequences.

The V end loses 7 bases and the J end loses 6 bases, and a stretch of 15 bases separates them. From cysteine to phenylalanine, the CDR3 is 13 amino acids long. The CDR3 DNA has 39 bases and is translated from base 1. Sequences SGHRS (CDR1) and YFSETQ (CDR2) are obtained from the germline V gene. Whole blood was used without fractionating the cells, so the repertoire represented all peripheral T cells without sorting. Ten uninfected healthy donors were sampled as controls, and about 40% of these ten donors were sampled twice two to three months apart. For RNA extraction, a 2.5 ml sample of peripheral blood was drawn into Tempus tubes. Residual genomic DNA was removed with the TURBO-DNase kit and globin mRNA was depleted with GLOBINclear.

Rearrangement joined TRBV5-1 to TRBJ2-3; too little of a D gene remains to name it. Sequences were obtained from blood. The receptor's source is an adult in good health. The nucleotide sequence is TGCGCCAGCGGTCGAGTTCCCGATGATACGCAGTATTTT. Its product reads: CASGRVPDDTQYF.